The 25 T cell receptor beta chains listed next were all sequenced from one sample in a study of blood T cell repertoires in COVID-19. The assay was immunoSEQ multiplex PCR, and TCRdb's table has in-frame clones only and misses some. This sample has around 160,000 clones, with just under 85% found just once. Sample: peripheral blood. The receptors here all came from a middle-aged woman with active or convalescent COVID-19.

The rearrangement links TRBV21-1 to TRBJ2-5; TRBD2, the table's D call, was not compared with the DNA. TRBV21-1 is flagged as a pseudogene. The CDR3 extends over 16 amino acids. The CDR3 spells CASSKALAGDQETQYF. Here the CDR3 DNA reads TGTGCCAGCAGCAAAGCGTTAGCGGGGGATCAGGAGACCCAGTACTTC.

This clone was found once. The chain uses TRBV5-1 and TRBJ2-3; 9 nucleotides line up with TRBD2. The CDR3 runs 15 residues. Germline V gene sequence: CDR1 SGHRS, CDR2 YFSETQ. Trimming removed 7 bases from V and 1 base from J; junction bases left unmatched: 7. CDR3 DNA sequence: TGCGCCAGCCAGCGGGGGGACGGGGGCACAGATACGCAGTATTTT. Encoded protein: CASQRGDGGTDTQYF.

The gene calls are TRBV7-2 and TRBJ2-2, with 8 bases matching TRBD2. The CDR3 is 15 residues long. Germline CDR1 and CDR2: SGHTA and FQGNSA. V gave up 5 bases and J gave up 0 bases; unmatched junction bases: 2. The CDR3 loop reads CASSRGGANTGELFF. In DNA form, the CDR3 reads TGTGCCAGCAGCCGGGGGGGGGCGAACACCGGGGAGCTGTTTTTT.

Only a few counts were recorded for this clone. The chain uses TRBV28 and TRBJ1-5; the D is unclear. Trimming left V 4 bases short and J 6 bases short, with 19 bases between. Germline CDR1 and CDR2: MDHEN and SYDVKM. This CDR3 spans 16 amino acids. The CDR3 sequence is CASSSPSPGVGQPQHF. As DNA, the CDR3 is TGTGCCAGCAGTTCCCCAAGTCCCGGGGTTGGTCAGCCCCAGCATTTT. Together with reference TRBV28 and TRBJ1-5, the CDR3 gives the full variable domain: DVKVTQSSRYLVKRTGEKVFLECVQDMDHENMFWYRQDPGLGLRLIYFSYDVKMKEKGDIPEGYSVSREKKERFSLILESASTNQTSMYLCASSSPSPGVGQPQHFGDGTRLSIL.

This chain links TRBV7-2 with TRBJ1-4; D perhaps matches TRBD1 (5 bases). This CDR3 is built from 12 residues. Trimming cost V 1 base and J 11 bases, with 8 bases left between them. The germline gives CDR1 SGHTA, CDR2 FQGNSA. The CDR3, as DNA: TGTGCCAGCAGCTTAGAGGGGCTGAAACTGTTTTTT. This codes for CASSLEGLKLFF.

The V call is TRBV6-4, the J call TRBJ2-3, with 9 bases fitting TRBD2. The CDR3 spans 15 residues. J lost 3 bases, V lost 6 bases, and 7 bases had no gene match. Germline-derived CDR1 and CDR2 are MRHNA and SNTAGT. CDR3 nucleotides: TGTGCCAGCAGATCTTCGAGCGGGAGGACAGATACGCAGTATTTT. Translation gives CASRSSSGRTDTQYF.

The chain combines TRBV3-1 (or the pseudogene TRBV3-2) with TRBJ2-6; maybe TRBD1 (5 bases). Trimming took 4 bases from V and 2 from J, leaving 9 bases between them. The CDR3 has 15 amino acids. Germline V gene data show CDR1 as LGHDT and CDR2 as YNNKEL (reference sequence). CDR3 coding DNA: TGTGCCAGCAGCCCGACGACAGCTGGGGCCAACGTCCTGACTTTC. It specifies CASSPTTAGANVLTF.

This clone was observed a single time. The rearrangement links TRBV10-3 to TRBJ1-2; D is uncertain. Germline lookup yields CDR1 ENHRY and CDR2 SYGVKD. This CDR3 contains 13 residues. The V end was cut by 3 bases, the J end by 5 bases, with 10 bases between. The CDR3 nucleotides are TGTGCCATCAGTGAAAAGGGAGGATATGGCTACACCTTC. Amino acid sequence: CAISEKGGYGYTF.

The rearrangement joins TRBV28 to TRBJ2-2, with D possibly matching TRBD1 (6 bases). The V end lost 7 bases, the J end lost 2 bases, and 14 bases lay between the germline ends. The CDR3 has 15 residues. Per the germline V gene, CDR1 is MDHEN and CDR2 is SYDVKM. The CDR3, as DNA: TGTGCCAGCAAGGCCGCAGGGGCAAACACCGGGGAGCTGTTTTTT. Protein sequence: CASKAAGANTGELFF.

The chain combines TRBV28 with TRBJ1-6, with a weak D call TRBD1 (5 bases). The V end was cut by 6 bases, the J end by 7 bases, with 22 bases between. This CDR3 is built from 17 residues. Germline CDR1 reads MDHEN; CDR2 reads SYDVKM. The CDR3 nucleotides read TGTGCCAGCAGGACAACGACAGTAGCGGGTATCAATTCACCCCTCCACTTT. It translates to CASRTTTVAGINSPLHF.

The genes are TRBV5-8 and TRBJ1-2; D is unclear. Germline V lookup: CDR1 SGHTS, CDR2 YDEGEE. This CDR3 has 14 residues. The V end lost 2 bases, the J end lost 0 bases, and 8 bases lay between the germline ends. The CDR3 DNA sequence: TGTGCCAGCAGCTTCAGATATTCTAACTATGGCTACACCTTC. Amino acid sequence: CASSFRYSNYGYTF.

Only one count was recorded for this clone. The chain joins TRBV11-3 to TRBJ2-7; D is undetermined. Germline V gene data show CDR1 as SGHNT and CDR2 as YENEEA. The CDR3 runs 12 residues. V was trimmed by 1 base and J by 9 bases, leaving 10 bases between them. The CDR3 sequence is CASSLGTGPQYF. The CDR3, as DNA: TGTGCCAGCAGCTTAGGCACGGGTCCGCAGTACTTC.

The chain couples TRBV12-5 to TRBJ2-3; possible D gene TRBD2, 6 bases. The V and J ends lost 9 bases and 5 bases respectively, with 21 bases between them. The CDR3 runs to 15 residues. Germline assignment: CDR1 LGHNT and CDR2 FRNRAP. The DNA for the CDR3 is TGTGCTAGACTGGGGCGGGACCCTAAGAGAGATACGCAGTATTTT. Residues: CARLGRDPKRDTQYF.

This chain joins TRBV28 and TRBJ2-7; TRBD2 matches at 10 bases. V shed 4 bases, J shed 4 bases, and the junction held 10 bases outside the gene matches. This CDR3 has 16 amino acids. The germline gives CDR1 MDHEN, CDR2 SYDVKM. CDR3 in DNA: TGTGCCAGCAGTTCAACTTCTAGCGGGAGAGGGTACGAGCAGTACTTC. Translating it yields CASSSTSSGRGYEQYF.

V is TRBV4-1 and J is TRBJ2-1, with 12 bases fitting TRBD2. Germline V lookup: CDR1 MGHRA, CDR2 YSYEKL. This CDR3 comprises 15 residues. J gave up 12 bases and V 0 bases, and 6 bases lay outside the gene matches. The CDR3 loop reads CASSQDTSGGLGQFF. The CDR3 DNA reads TGCGCCAGCAGCCAAGATACTAGCGGGGGGCTCGGGCAGTTCTTC.

In its sample, this clone was seen a few times. The CDR3 DNA follows: TGTGCCAGCAGTTTGGACAGGGGATCGGAGACCCAGTACTTC. Translated, it gives CASSLDRGSETQYF. This chain uses TRBV27 with TRBJ2-5, with TRBD1 matching 9 bases. This CDR3 has 14 amino acids. CDR1 and CDR2 (germline): MNHEY, SMNVEV (reference sequence). V gave up 3 bases and J gave up 5 bases; unmatched junction bases: 4.

The V gene is TRBV5-1, the J gene TRBJ2-4, with 11 positions matching TRBD1. Per germline, CDR1 SGHRS and CDR2 YFSETQ. The trim removed 5 bases at V and 4 bases at J, leaving 11 bases unmatched. This CDR3 has 17 amino acids. The chain's CDR3 is CASSRAGTGGSKNIQYF. The CDR3 DNA is TGCGCCAGCAGTCGCGCCGGGACAGGGGGATCAAAAAACATTCAGTACTTC. The variable domain in full, with the rest retrieved from reference TRBV5-1 and TRBJ2-4, is KAGVTQTPRYLIKTRGQQVTLSCSPISGHRSVSWYQQTPGQGLQFLFEYFSETQRNKGNFPGRFSGRQFSNSRSEMNVSTLELGDSALYLCASSRAGTGGSKNIQYFGAGTRLSVL.

This clone was detected only a few times. V is TRBV19 and J is TRBJ2-7; the match to TRBD1 covers 12 bases. Looked up from germline, CDR1 is LNHDA and CDR2 is SQIVND (reference sequence). After removal of 5 bases from V and 4 bases from J, the junction contained 6 bases not matched to a gene. The CDR3 runs to 15 residues. CDR3 coding DNA: TGTGCCAGTAGTCGCGGGACAGGGGGCTCGTACGAGCAGTACTTC. It is translated as CASSRGTGGSYEQYF. Full variable domain (missing parts from reference TRBV19 and TRBJ2-7): DGGITQSPKYLFRKEGQNVTLSCEQNLNHDAMYWYRQDPGQGLRLIYYSQIVNDFQKGDIAEGYSVSREKKESFPLTVTSAQKNPTAFYLCASSRGTGGSYEQYFGPGTRLTVT.

This clone was counted a few times. The V and J genes are TRBV9 and TRBJ2-3, with TRBD1 matching 11 bases. J gave up 4 bases and V 4 bases, and 8 bases lay outside the gene matches. In germline, CDR1 is SGDLS, CDR2 YYNGEE. The CDR3 totals 16 residues. The CDR3 DNA is TGTGCCAGCAGCTTCCATGGGACAGGGGGGTCAGATACGCAGTATTTT. It codes for CASSFHGTGGSDTQYF.

The chain joins TRBV12-2 to TRBJ1-5; TRBD1, the table's D call, was not compared with the DNA. TRBV12-2 is described as a pseudogene. The CDR3 has 14 amino acids. The CDR3 DNA reads TGTGCAAGTCGCTTAGCGCAGGGGCATCAGCCCCAGCATTTT. Translation gives CASRLAQGHQPQHF.

The CDR3 DNA sequence: TGTGCCAGCAGCGGACAGAACTATGGCTACACCTTC. It yields the protein CASSGQNYGYTF. The chain uses TRBV6-2 or TRBV6-3 and TRBJ1-2; D possibly corresponds to TRBD1 (6 bases). The CDR3 spans 12 residues. Deletions cut 6 bases from V and 2 bases from J, with 7 bases between. Germline values: CDR1 MNHEY, CDR2 SVGEGT.

The sample holds a few counts of this clone. V gene TRBV5-1 combines with J gene TRBJ1-6; possibly TRBD1 for D (6 bases). Germline V gene sequence: CDR1 SGHRS, CDR2 YFSETQ. V lost 4 bases, J lost 9 bases, and 23 bases lay in between. This CDR3 comprises 17 residues. The CDR3 DNA is TGCGCCAGCAGCCCGGGGGGCGGGGGTCCCGCCGGTTCACCCCTCCACTTT. Its translation is CASSPGGGGPAGSPLHF.

V usage is TRBV19 and J usage is TRBJ1-5; weak D call: TRBD1 (5 bases). The germline gives CDR1 LNHDA, CDR2 SQIVND (reference sequence). V was clipped by 5 bases and J by 6 bases, with 8 bases between them. The length of the CDR3 is 12 residues. The CDR3 DNA reads TGTGCCAGTAGTCCGGGGGGTCAGCCCCAGCATTTT. Protein sequence: CASSPGGQPQHF.

V is TRBV29-1 and J is TRBJ1-2, with D hard to call. There are 12 residues in the CDR3. V was trimmed by 4 bases and J by 4 bases, leaving 10 bases between them. Germline assignment: CDR1 SQVTM and CDR2 ANQGSEA. The CDR3 is CSVGEGGYGYTF. DNA for the CDR3: TGCAGCGTTGGAGAAGGCGGCTATGGCTACACCTTC.

The chain combines TRBV6-5 with TRBJ1-2; D gene unclear. Trimming left V 5 bases short and J 3 bases short, with 10 bases between. Germline lookup yields CDR1 MNHEY and CDR2 SVGAGI. The CDR3 runs to 13 residues. The CDR3 region has the DNA TGTGCCAGCAGTAGCCCCGTCGACTATGGCTACACCTTC. Amino acids: CASSSPVDYGYTF.